Following are 7 T cell receptor beta chains from one sample sequenced in a study of blood T cell repertoires in COVID-19. Here immunoSEQ multiplex PCR was the method, and the copy in TCRdb shows in-frame clones only, minus some. The table lists 100,000 to 130,000 clones, approximately 88% of them singletons. Sequencing was carried out using peripheral blood. The source is a man between 35 and 55 years old with active or convalescent COVID-19.

The chain carries TRBV29-1 and TRBJ1-2; possible D gene TRBD1, 5 bases. Germline CDR1 is SQVTM and CDR2 is ANQGSEA. The V end lost 0 bases, the J end lost 8 bases, and 10 bases lay between the germline ends. This CDR3 is 12 amino acids long. This chain's CDR3 is CSVEDTGPGYTF. In DNA form, the CDR3 reads TGCAGCGTTGAAGATACAGGACCGGGCTACACCTTC.

This clone was found once. The V gene is TRBV19, the J gene TRBJ2-7, with D perhaps matching TRBD2 (5 bases). CDR3 length: 13 amino acids. CDR1 LNHDA and CDR2 SQIVND come from the germline V gene (reference sequence). Trimming took off 9 bases at V and 4 bases at J, with 16 bases between the two ends. In DNA, the CDR3 is TGTGCCAGCCGTTCACGGGGAGAGTACGAGCAGTACTTC. Protein sequence: CASRSRGEYEQYF.

V usage is TRBV3-1 (or the pseudogene TRBV3-2) and J usage is TRBJ2-5; D gene uncertain. Germline-derived CDR1 and CDR2 are LGHDT and YNNKEL (reference sequence). The CDR3 totals 14 residues. Between the trimmed V and J ends, which lost 4 bases and 1 base, there was a span of 10 bases. The CDR3 is CASSRSTVQETQYF. In DNA form, the CDR3 reads TGTGCCAGCAGCCGAAGCACTGTCCAAGAGACCCAGTACTTC.

This chain joins TRBV7-9 and TRBJ2-7, with TRBD2 as a possible D gene (5 bases). The germline V and J ends were trimmed by 5 bases and 9 bases, with 14 bases remaining between them. The CDR3 length is 12 residues. Per the germline V gene, CDR1 is SEHNR and CDR2 is FQNEAQ (reference sequence). CDR3 protein: CASSREIWGQYF. DNA for the CDR3: TGTGCCAGCAGCCGGGAAATATGGGGGCAGTACTTC.

The V call is TRBV7-8, the J call TRBJ1-3, with TRBD1 matching over 9 bases. Germline V gives CDR1 SGHVS, CDR2 FQNEAQ. The CDR3 length is 14 residues. The ends lost 6 bases at V and 1 base at J; junction bases unmatched: 1. The CDR3 region is CASRGTGSGNTIYF. CDR3 DNA: TGTGCCAGCAGGGGGACAGGGTCTGGAAACACCATATATTTT. Combining the CDR3 with reference TRBV7-8 and TRBJ1-3 gives the whole variable domain GAGVSQSPRYKVAKRGQDVALRCDPISGHVSLFWYQQALGQGPEFLTYFQNEAQLDKSGLPSDRFFAERPEGSVSTLKIQRTQQEDSAVYLCASRGTGSGNTIYFGEGSWLTVV.

The table lists this clone with a count of one. The chain has TRBV5-1 and TRBJ2-5; tentative D call: TRBD1 (6 bases). The CDR3 extends over 15 amino acids. Trimming shortened V by 1 base and J by 0 bases, and 10 bases separated the two germline ends. Germline CDR1 reads SGHRS; CDR2 reads YFSETQ. Here the CDR3 DNA reads TGCGCCAGCAGCTTGAATCAGGGGTACCAAGAGACCCAGTACTTC. It translates to CASSLNQGYQETQYF.

This chain links TRBV6-5 with TRBJ2-1, with D possibly being TRBD2 (5 bases). Germline assignment: CDR1 MNHEY and CDR2 SVGAGI. The CDR3 contains 14 residues. V was trimmed by 6 bases and J by 8 bases, leaving 17 bases between them. CDR3 region: CASRRVTDSDEQFF. The CDR3 bases are TGTGCCAGCAGGCGGGTGACTGATAGCGATGAGCAGTTCTTC.